The 25 T cell receptor beta chains in this list originate from one sample, sequenced in a study of shared clonotypes between healthy human individuals. Generated by immunoSEQ multiplex PCR, the TCRdb table keeps only in-frame clones and is missing some. The table has 1.4 million to 1.5 million clones, 96% seen once; the top ten hold roughly 1.1%. Input material: naive CD4+ T cells sorted from blood. The subset denotes: CD45RA+ positively selected. The receptors here all came from a man aged 30 to 39 in good health.

This chain links TRBV11-2 with TRBJ2-7, with TRBD1 identical over 8 bases. V was clipped by 5 bases and J by 5 bases; unmatched bases: 8. There are 14 residues in the CDR3. Germline V CDR1 and CDR2: SGHAT, FQNNGV. CDR3 nucleotide sequence: TGTGCCAGCAGCATAAGACAGGGGTTTGACGAGCAGTACTTC. This codes for CASSIRQGFDEQYF.

The chain has TRBV6-1 and TRBJ1-5; 8 positions match TRBD1. CDR3 length: 14 amino acids. Losses at the gene ends were 6 bases for V and 3 bases for J; bases not matched to a gene: 4. In germline, CDR1 is MNHNS, CDR2 SASEGT. Here the CDR3 reads CASSGQGFNQPQHF. The CDR3 DNA sequence: TGTGCCAGCAGCGGACAGGGTTTCAATCAGCCCCAGCATTTT.

J is TRBJ2-7 and V is TRBV5-5; D call uncertain. Trimming stripped 3 bases from V and 3 bases from J, with 10 bases between. The germline V gene has CDR1 SGHKS and CDR2 YYEKEE (reference sequence). There are 13 residues in the CDR3. The CDR3 spells CASSYRAIYEQYF. CDR3 DNA: TGTGCCAGCAGCTACCGGGCCATCTACGAGCAGTACTTC.

This chain uses TRBV29-1 with TRBJ2-1; possible D gene TRBD2, 5 bases. The CDR3 totals 14 residues. Trimming took off 6 bases at V and 0 bases at J, with 12 bases between the two ends. Germline CDR1 reads SQVTM; CDR2 reads ANQGSEA. The CDR3 is CSVYGVLSYNEQFF. The CDR3 DNA follows: TGCAGCGTATACGGGGTCCTCTCCTACAATGAGCAGTTCTTC.

This chain uses TRBV7-3 with TRBJ1-1; TRBD1 agrees at 8 bases. The CDR3 is 18 amino acids. Germline V gene lookup returns CDR1 SGHTA and CDR2 FQGTGA. The trim removed 1 base at V and 3 bases at J, leaving 13 bases unmatched. The CDR3 region is CASSLIPPTGARDTEAFF. CDR3 bases: TGTGCCAGCAGCTTAATTCCCCCGACAGGGGCCAGGGACACTGAAGCTTTCTTT.

The gene calls are TRBV30 and TRBJ2-2; D gene unclear. CDR3 size: 12 residues. The V gene's germline CDR1 is GTSNPN and CDR2 SVGIG (reference sequence). The V and J ends lost 1 base and 6 bases respectively, with 6 bases between them. CDR3 amino acids: CAWSGAAGELFF. CDR3 coding DNA: TGTGCCTGGAGTGGAGCAGCCGGGGAGCTGTTTTTT. Filled out from reference TRBV30 and TRBJ2-2, the complete variable domain reads SQTIHQWPATLVQPVGSPLSLECTVEGTSNPNLYWYRQAAGRGLQLLFYSVGIGQISSEVPQNLSASRPQDRQFILSSKKLLLSDSGFYLCAWSGAAGELFFGEGSRLTVL.

This clone was counted once. This sequence joins TRBV28 and TRBJ1-5, with unresolved D. The CDR3 consists of 13 residues. From germline, CDR1 is MDHEN and CDR2 SYDVKM. V lost 7 bases and J lost 9, with 16 bases in between. Here the CDR3 reads CASNSLGVGPQHF. As DNA, the CDR3 is TGTGCCAGCAACTCTTTAGGAGTTGGGCCCCAGCATTTT.

This clone was counted once. The chain is built from TRBV29-1 and TRBJ2-7; 7 nucleotides line up with TRBD1. The CDR3 is 13 amino acids. Trimming removed 6 bases from V and 3 bases from J; junction bases left unmatched: 8. Germline CDR1 and CDR2: SQVTM and ANQGSEA. This chain's CDR3 is CSVKGALIYEQYF. CDR3 nucleotides: TGCAGCGTAAAGGGGGCTTTAATCTACGAGCAGTACTTC.

This chain connects TRBV6-6 to TRBJ2-7; D might be TRBD2 (5 bases). The V end was cut by 4 bases, the J end by 0 bases, with 13 bases between. Germline CDR1 reads MNHNY; CDR2 reads SVGAGI (reference sequence). The CDR3 covers 15 residues. In DNA form, the CDR3 reads TGTGCCAGCAGTTCCCGCGGGTTAACCTCCTACGAGCAGTACTTC. Protein sequence: CASSSRGLTSYEQYF.

The chain combines TRBV10-3 with TRBJ2-5, with 15 nucleotides matching TRBD2. Germline V lookup: CDR1 ENHRY, CDR2 SYGVKD. Trimming removed 4 bases from V and 4 bases from J; junction bases left unmatched: 1. The CDR3 is made up of 15 amino acids. The CDR3 DNA reads TGTGCCATCAGTGTGGGACTAGCGGGAGGAGAGACCCAGTACTTC. This sequence encodes CAISVGLAGGETQYF.

This rearrangement joins TRBV5-1 to TRBJ2-3; 9 bases are shared with TRBD2. V shed 5 bases and J 4 bases; nucleotides not matched to a gene: 8. The CDR3 contains 15 residues. CDR1 and CDR2 from the germline V gene are SGHRS and YFSETQ. CDR3 in amino acids: CASRTLAGPSDTQYF. The DNA for the CDR3 is TGCGCCAGCAGAACCCTAGCGGGGCCTTCAGATACGCAGTATTTT.

The chain employs TRBV19 and TRBJ2-7; D possibly corresponds to TRBD2 (7 bases). Germline values: CDR1 LNHDA, CDR2 SQIVND (reference sequence). The CDR3 totals 13 residues. Between the trimmed V and J ends, which lost 9 bases and 2 bases, there was a span of 14 bases. The CDR3 sequence is CASRGAQAYEQYF. CDR3 bases: TGTGCCAGCCGGGGGGCACAGGCCTACGAGCAGTACTTC.

This chain links TRBV29-1 with TRBJ2-3; D ambiguous. The germline CDR1 and CDR2 sequences are SQVTM and ANQGSEA. The CDR3 is made up of 13 amino acids. Trimming removed 7 bases from V and 1 base from J, with 12 bases in between. CDR3 sequence: CSGRNTRTDTQYF. The DNA for the CDR3 is TGCAGCGGTCGGAACACTCGCACAGATACGCAGTATTTT.

Comment on this clone: This sample includes further DNA sequences coding for the same CDR3. The chain combines TRBV10-3 with TRBJ1-1; 9 bases are a match to TRBD1. The CDR3 covers 14 residues. Trimming cost V 4 bases and J 5 bases; bases outside gene matches: 5. CDR1 is ENHRY and CDR2 is SYGVKD in the germline V gene. CDR3 sequence: CAISGGQGNTEAFF. The CDR3 DNA follows: TGTGCCATCAGTGGGGGACAGGGAAATACTGAAGCTTTCTTT.

In the case of this clone: At the DNA level, this CDR3 is encoded by other sequences in the same sample as well. The V and J genes are TRBV7-9 and TRBJ1-1, with D hard to call. V gave up 5 bases and J gave up 1 base, with 8 bases separating them. Germline CDR1 reads SEHNR; CDR2 reads FQNEAQ (reference sequence). The CDR3 is 13 amino acids. This chain's CDR3 is CASSPRANTEAFF. For the CDR3, the DNA is TGTGCCAGCAGCCCCCGAGCGAACACTGAAGCTTTCTTT. Supplemented by reference TRBV7-9 and TRBJ1-1, the full variable domain reads DTGVSQNPRHKITKRGQNVTFRCDPISEHNRLYWYRQTLGQGPEFLTYFQNEAQLEKSRLLSDRFSAERPKGSFSTLEIQRTEQGDSAMYLCASSPRANTEAFFGQGTRLTVV.

This clone was observed a single time. The gene calls are TRBV5-1 and TRBJ1-5; D is possibly TRBD1 (5 bases). Germline V gives CDR1 SGHRS, CDR2 YFSETQ. The V end was cut by 2 bases, the J end by 1 base, with 16 bases between. The CDR3 runs 17 residues. The CDR3 loop is CASSFGARQASNQPQHF. CDR3 nucleotides: TGCGCCAGCAGCTTTGGGGCTAGGCAGGCCAGCAATCAGCCCCAGCATTTT.

The CDR3: CASSLAPFSSYNEQFF. CDR3 sequence (DNA): TGCGCCAGCAGCTTGGCCCCGTTTAGCTCCTACAATGAGCAGTTCTTC. The V gene is TRBV5-1, the J gene TRBJ2-1, with D hard to call. This CDR3 has 16 amino acids. Germline CDR1 reads SGHRS; CDR2 reads YFSETQ. The V end was cut by 0 bases, the J end by 0 bases, with 10 bases between.

The genes are TRBV7-3 and TRBJ1-3; 7 bases align to TRBD1. Germline V gene data show CDR1 as SGHTA and CDR2 as FQGTGA. The CDR3 has 14 amino acids. The junction had 5 bases not matched to a gene; V was cut back by 5 bases and J by 4 bases. The CDR3 DNA reads as TGTGCCAGCAGCCGGACAGGCGCAGGAAACACCATATATTTT. Residues: CASSRTGAGNTIYF.

The CDR3 reads CSQMGASYNEQFF. CDR3 bases: TGCAGCCAAATGGGGGCTTCCTACAATGAGCAGTTCTTC. The chain employs TRBV29-1 and TRBJ2-1, with D perhaps TRBD1 (6 bases). CDR1 SQVTM and CDR2 ANQGSEA come from the germline V gene. This CDR3 has 13 amino acids. Trimming shortened V by 8 bases and J by 1 base, and 12 bases separated the two germline ends.

The genes are TRBV5-1 and TRBJ2-2; D might be TRBD2 (6 bases). With 0 bases removed from V and 0 bases from J, the gap between germline ends came to 12 bases. CDR3 size: 17 residues. The germline gives CDR1 SGHRS, CDR2 YFSETQ. CDR3 coding DNA: TGCGCCAGCAGCTTGGGGGCGGGGATATCGAACACCGGGGAGCTGTTTTTT. Translated: CASSLGAGISNTGELFF.

The V gene is TRBV10-1, the J gene TRBJ2-1, with TRBD1 matching 8 bases. From germline, CDR1 is WNHNN and CDR2 SYGVQD (reference sequence). CDR3 length equals 17 residues. V was pared by 3 bases and J by 7 bases, with 14 bases of the junction left unmatched. Written as DNA, the CDR3 is TGCGCCAGCAGTGAAACCGCGACAGGGGCAAGTTTTAATGAGCAGTTCTTC. Translated, it gives CASSETATGASFNEQFF.

As concerns this clone: The same CDR3 also results from other DNA sequences found in this sample. The V and J genes are TRBV28 and TRBJ2-7, with 7 bases identical to TRBD2. The V gene's germline CDR1 is MDHEN and CDR2 SYDVKM. The ends lost 5 bases at V and 1 base at J; junction bases unmatched: 5. This CDR3 has 14 amino acids. The CDR3 nucleotides are TGTGCCAGCAGTCCCCCGGGGGGATCCTACGAGCAGTACTTC. Residues: CASSPPGGSYEQYF.

The chain recombines TRBV2 with TRBJ1-5, with TRBD1 matching 7 bases. From germline, CDR1 is SNHLY and CDR2 FYNNEI. The CDR3 spans 14 residues. V gave up 2 bases and J gave up 6 bases; unmatched junction bases: 4. CDR3 coding DNA: TGTGCCAGCAGTGAAACGCAGGGGGGTCAGCCCCAGCATTTT. Translating it yields CASSETQGGQPQHF.

This chain links TRBV5-1 with TRBJ2-3, with TRBD1 matching over 9 bases. V lost 0 bases, J lost 2 bases, and 1 base stayed unmatched. CDR3 length: 15 amino acids. Looked up from germline, CDR1 is SGHRS and CDR2 is YFSETQ. CDR3 in DNA: TGCGCCAGCAGCTTGGACAGGGGGCACACAGATACGCAGTATTTT. It is translated as CASSLDRGHTDTQYF.

The CDR3, as DNA: TGTGCCCTCCGGGCCGATTCTGGAAACACCATATATTTT. Translation: CALRADSGNTIYF. This chain links TRBV10-3 with TRBJ1-3; no clear D. V was cut by 11 bases and J by 1 base, with 12 bases left in between. The CDR3 extends over 13 amino acids. Germline-derived CDR1 and CDR2 are ENHRY and SYGVKD.